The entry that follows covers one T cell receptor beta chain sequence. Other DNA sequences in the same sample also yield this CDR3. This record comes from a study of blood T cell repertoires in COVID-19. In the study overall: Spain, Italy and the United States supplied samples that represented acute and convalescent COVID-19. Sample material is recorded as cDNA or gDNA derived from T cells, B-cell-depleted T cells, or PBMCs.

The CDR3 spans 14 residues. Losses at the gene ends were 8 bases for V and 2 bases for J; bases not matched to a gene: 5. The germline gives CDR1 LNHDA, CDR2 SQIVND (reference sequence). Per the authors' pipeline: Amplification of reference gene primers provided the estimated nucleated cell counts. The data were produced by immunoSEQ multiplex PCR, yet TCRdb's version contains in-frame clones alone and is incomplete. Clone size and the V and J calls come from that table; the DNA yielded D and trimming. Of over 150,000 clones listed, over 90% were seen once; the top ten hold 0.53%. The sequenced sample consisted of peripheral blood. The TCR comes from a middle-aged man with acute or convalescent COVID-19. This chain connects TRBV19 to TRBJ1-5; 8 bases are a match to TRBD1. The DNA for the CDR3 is TGTGCCAGTGCCGGGACAGGCGGCAATCAGCCCCAGCATTTT. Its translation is CASAGTGGNQPQHF.